The clone carrying this TCR beta chain was seen a few times. Its antigen is undetermined. V shed 4 bases and J shed 7 bases, with 11 bases lying between them. The CDR3 is 12 amino acids. Looked up from germline, CDR1 is SEHNR and CDR2 is FQNEAQ (reference sequence). From 5'RACE with constant-segment primers came TCR alpha and TCR beta cDNA libraries that carried sample barcodes and UMIs. TCRdb re-called the 5' RACE reads with MiXCR, one entry per CDR3 protein. The sample holds fewer than 200,000 distinct CDR3 sequences, about 22% seen once. The data were obtained in a study of T-cell memory formation after mild COVID-19. As for the study in general: TCR clusters mostly belonged to single donors.

Notes on the study in general: Day 15 to 85 contracting clones showed balanced CD4/CD8; later expanders leaned CD4+. Shrinking CD4+ clones resided mostly in CM and EM, and CD8+ ones in EMRA.

Material for sequencing was PBMCs or a T cell subset sorted from them (not recorded which). The chain uses TRBV7-9 and TRBJ2-7, with D unresolved. This TCR was recovered from an adult woman who had mild COVID-19 (a few samples of this study predate the infection). Cell type and time point are not known. The CDR3, as DNA: TGTGCCAGCAGCTCCACCAGGTTAGAGCAGTACTTC. Its protein product is CASSSTRLEQYF.